A single sample gave rise to the 17 T cell receptor beta chains below, sequenced in a study of shared clonotypes between healthy human individuals. The data were produced by immunoSEQ multiplex PCR, yet TCRdb's version contains in-frame clones alone and is incomplete. The sample contains under 1,100,000 clones, more than 60% of which appear only once. Sequenced sample: memory CD4+ T cells sorted from blood. Stated subset: CD45RA-negative fraction. The origin of the receptors is a man younger than 30 in good health.

The genes are TRBV10-1 and TRBJ2-1; 10 bases are a match to TRBD2. The CDR3 has 16 residues. CDR1 is WNHNN and CDR2 is SYGVQD in the germline V gene (reference sequence). V shed 3 bases and J 7 bases; nucleotides not matched to a gene: 9. In DNA form, the CDR3 reads TGCGCCAGCAGTGAACAGCGGGAGGGCCGGTTTAATGAGCAGTTCTTC. Amino acids: CASSEQREGRFNEQFF.

The rearrangement links TRBV11-2 to TRBJ2-5, with 9 nucleotides matching TRBD1. This CDR3 region has 14 residues. Germline V gene data show CDR1 as SGHAT and CDR2 as FQNNGV. The V segment lost 6 bases and the J segment 5 bases; nucleotides outside the gene matches: 7. The CDR3 here is CASRTWTGDETQYF. CDR3 nucleotides: TGTGCCAGCAGGACTTGGACAGGGGACGAGACCCAGTACTTC.

The count of this clone is one. This chain uses TRBV5-4 with TRBJ2-1; 12 bases map to TRBD2. J lost 12 bases, V lost 4 bases, and 8 bases had no gene match. Germline CDR1 reads SGHNT; CDR2 reads YYREEE (reference sequence). The CDR3 has 14 residues. The chain's CDR3 is CASSTTSGRGGQFF. The CDR3 bases are TGTGCCAGCAGCACGACTAGCGGGAGAGGGGGGCAGTTCTTC.

Turning to this clone: The same CDR3 can be traced to other DNA sequences in this sample. The chain joins TRBV5-4 to TRBJ2-5; D is ambiguous. Germline V gene data show CDR1 as SGHNT and CDR2 as YYREEE (reference sequence). V dropped 0 bases and J dropped 1 base, with 10 bases sitting between them. The CDR3 consists of 15 residues. The CDR3 nucleotides read TGTGCCAGCAGCTTGGAGGCCGGAATCCAAGAGACCCAGTACTTC. Residues: CASSLEAGIQETQYF.

The chain recombines TRBV2 with TRBJ2-2, with 8 bases identical to TRBD2. Germline loops: CDR1 SNHLY, CDR2 FYNNEI. This CDR3 region has 16 residues. J lost 6 bases, V lost 2 bases, and 8 bases had no gene match. The CDR3 sequence: CASSERGGRTAGELFF. In DNA form, the CDR3 reads TGTGCCAGCAGTGAACGGGGGGGTAGAACCGCCGGGGAGCTGTTTTTT.

As regards this clone: Other DNA sequences in this sample translate to the same CDR3. The chain joins TRBV19 to TRBJ2-1; D might be TRBD2 (5 bases). The CDR3 covers 15 residues. The V gene lost 3 bases and the J gene lost 3 bases, with 12 bases spanning the gap. Germline V lookup: CDR1 LNHDA, CDR2 SQIVND (reference sequence). The CDR3 coding sequence is TGTGCCAGTAGTATCGAGGGAGCGAACTACAATGAGCAGTTCTTC. Its translation: CASSIEGANYNEQFF.

This chain connects TRBV4-1 to TRBJ1-5; D call uncertain. Germline V gene lookup returns CDR1 MGHRA and CDR2 YSYEKL. V gave up 0 bases and J gave up 0 bases, with 15 bases separating them. This CDR3 has 18 amino acids. This CDR3 is CASSQDQLRKYSNQPQHF. In DNA form, the CDR3 reads TGCGCCAGCAGCCAAGATCAGTTGCGAAAGTATAGCAATCAGCCCCAGCATTTT.

The chain carries TRBV6-1 and TRBJ2-5; TRBD1 agrees at 7 bases. This CDR3 is built from 14 residues. With V trimmed by 6 bases and J by 1 base, 5 bases remained unmatched. The germline V gene encodes CDR1 MNHNS and CDR2 SASEGT. CDR3 residues: CASSKTGIQETQYF. DNA for the CDR3: TGTGCCAGCAGCAAGACAGGGATCCAAGAGACCCAGTACTTC.

This chain joins TRBV9 and TRBJ1-2; D unclear. Trimming removed 1 base at V and 0 bases at J, with 28 bases between. From germline, CDR1 is SGDLS and CDR2 YYNGEE. CDR3 size: 21 residues. The CDR3 is CASSVSPNQLGTVGSNYGYTF. CDR3 in DNA: TGTGCCAGCAGCGTATCCCCCAACCAGCTAGGTACAGTGGGCTCTAACTATGGCTACACCTTC.

The J gene is TRBJ2-3, the V gene TRBV15; a possible D gene is TRBD2 (5 bases). The CDR3 consists of 16 residues. Trimming cost V 0 bases and J 0 bases, with 10 bases left between them. In germline, CDR1 is LNHNV, CDR2 YYDKDF (reference sequence). Here the CDR3 reads CATSRERTGSTDTQYF. CDR3 nucleotides: TGTGCCACCAGCAGAGAGAGGACGGGGAGCACAGATACGCAGTATTTT.

The genes are TRBV18 and TRBJ1-1, with a possible D match to TRBD1 (6 bases). Trimming pared 5 bases from V and 5 bases from J, leaving 18 bases between. The CDR3 has 15 residues. In germline, CDR1 is KGHSH, CDR2 LQKENI. CDR3 sequence (DNA): TGTGCCAGCTCAGGAATACAGGGAAAGGGGACTGAAGCTTTCTTT. Translating it yields CASSGIQGKGTEAFF.

The chain couples TRBV5-1 to TRBJ1-1; TRBD1 matches at 8 bases. V shed 4 bases and J 5 bases; nucleotides not matched to a gene: 10. Germline V gene data show CDR1 as SGHRS and CDR2 as YFSETQ. The CDR3 extends over 15 amino acids. CDR3 amino acids: CASSPTGQGLTEAFF. CDR3 nucleotide sequence: TGCGCCAGCAGCCCGACAGGACAGGGTCTGACTGAAGCTTTCTTT.

The chain joins TRBV7-9 to TRBJ2-7; 7 bases align to TRBD2. The ends lost 5 bases at V and 3 bases at J; junction bases unmatched: 7. Germline loops: CDR1 SEHNR, CDR2 FQNEAQ (reference sequence). CDR3 size: 14 residues. CDR3 DNA: TGTGCCAGCAGCGCCGGGACTATAGGCTACGAGCAGTACTTC. Translation: CASSAGTIGYEQYF.

This sequence joins TRBV4-1 and TRBJ2-1; D possibly corresponds to TRBD2 (6 bases). V lost 6 bases and J 7 bases, leaving 16 bases between the germline ends. The length of the CDR3 is 14 residues. The germline gives CDR1 MGHRA, CDR2 YSYEKL. The CDR3 here is CASRPTPGGNEQFF. CDR3 in DNA: TGCGCCAGCAGACCTACCCCCGGGGGAAATGAGCAGTTCTTC.

Ten or more counts support this clone. Distinct nucleotide sequences in the sample also encode this CDR3. The genes are TRBV5-1 and TRBJ1-2, with 10 bases aligning to TRBD1. The CDR3 consists of 15 residues. Germline CDR1 is SGHRS and CDR2 is YFSETQ. V shed 0 bases, J shed 5 bases, and the junction held 4 bases outside the gene matches. The CDR3 sequence: CASSLALDRGYGYTF. In nucleotides, the CDR3 is TGCGCCAGCAGCTTGGCCCTGGACAGGGGGTATGGCTACACCTTC. Based on the CDR3 plus reference TRBV5-1 and TRBJ1-2, the full variable domain is KAGVTQTPRYLIKTRGQQVTLSCSPISGHRSVSWYQQTPGQGLQFLFEYFSETQRNKGNFPGRFSGRQFSNSRSEMNVSTLELGDSALYLCASSLALDRGYGYTFGSGTRLTVV.

The rearrangement links TRBV29-1 to TRBJ2-3; possible D gene TRBD2, 6 bases. V dropped 5 bases and J dropped 3 bases, with 9 bases sitting between them. CDR1 is SQVTM and CDR2 is ANQGSEA in the germline V gene. The CDR3 runs to 12 residues. The CDR3 nucleotides read TGCAGCGTTCGCGGGGAAACAGATACGCAGTATTTT. This sequence encodes CSVRGETDTQYF.

The CDR3 spells CASSWGAKGETQYF. The CDR3 coding sequence is TGTGCCAGCAGCTGGGGGGCTAAAGGAGAGACCCAGTACTTC. V usage is TRBV11-3 and J usage is TRBJ2-5, with D perhaps matching TRBD1 or TRBD2 (6 bases each). This CDR3 has 14 amino acids. The germline V gene encodes CDR1 SGHNT and CDR2 YENEEA. The V end was cut by 4 bases, the J end by 4 bases, with 13 bases between.